The entry that follows covers one TCR beta chain sequence. Which antigen it targets is not known. No base quality values were provided; no much bigger clone lies one nucleotide off. This record comes from a study of blood T cell repertoires in COVID-19 (dated by TCRdb to between 2020 and 2021). Looking at the study overall: Collaborator samples came from the United States, Italy and Spain and covered acute and convalescent phases of COVID-19. The dataset comprised deeply sampled blood TCRbeta repertoires from subjects exposed to, actively infected with, or recovered from COVID-19. Where available, HLA class I and class II types were obtained from metadata supplied by the sample provider rather than from assay-based typing. The sample metadata nearly always contained a de-identified subject ID, COVID-19 status, age in years and sex. The samples were drawn from two sources: the first 160 participants of the ongoing ImmuneRACE study, and 1,200 or so subjects contributed by 6 global collaborators. The prospective study material was composed of cDNA or gDNA derived from T cells, B-cell-depleted T cells, or PBMCs. The repertoires were released in a freely available public database meant as a resource for research on the immune response to SARS-CoV-2. Overall study results and their limits: Clinical and demographic metadata were provided uncurated, with the amount varying by source and participant.

The germline V gene provides CDR1 SGHRS and CDR2 YFSETQ. The CDR3 contains 15 residues, cysteine and phenylalanine counted. The entry retains the CDR3 DNA only, 45 bases that are in frame from base 1. At the junction V is shortened by 4 bases and J by 7 bases; bases outside the gene matches: 11. The collaborating institutions used their own protocols to collect whole blood in K2EDTA tubes. Collaborator samples were shipped for TCRbeta analysis as frozen whole blood, isolated PBMCs, or DNA extracted from either sample type. TCRbeta CDR3 regions were amplified from genomic DNA using the immunoSEQ Assay, a bias-controlled multiplex PCR. In the source study's methods: Within the assay, amplification of reference gene primers was used to estimate how many nucleated cells each sample contained. To quantify the absolute abundance of each unique TCRbeta CDR3 rearrangement, sequence reads were collapsed and filtered. For each sample, productive Simpson clonality was calculated as the square root of Simpson's diversity index over productive rearrangements. What TCRdb holds here is the immuneACCESS table cut down to in-frame rearrangements. Part of the clones is not present; checked against another copy, under half of the missing clones reflect an unresolved V gene, and the others are unexplained. The DNA was the basis for D and trimming; V, J and clone size are from that table. Here the sample has about 140,000 clones; 70% to 90% occur a single time. Of the sample, 1.5% falls within the top ten clones.

The sequenced sample consisted of peripheral blood. This chain is built from TRBV5-1 and TRBJ2-7; 10 bases in the middle match TRBD1. This TCR was sampled from a woman in her fifties or sixties with acute or convalescent COVID-19. For the CDR3, the sequence is CASSQGQGVLWEQYF. The DNA sequence is TGCGCCAGCAGCCAAGGACAGGGGGTTCTGTGGGAGCAGTACTTC.